The 26 T cell receptor beta chains below come from one sample, sequenced in a study of breast tumors, draining lymph nodes, adjacent tissues. TCRdb passed the multiplex PCR reads through MiXCR, listing each CDR3 protein once. The profile shows 150,000 to 250,000 distinct CDR3 sequences, around a third of them singletons. Axillary draining lymph nodes of breast cancer patients supplied the node samples. The specimen was axillary lymph node tissue. Source of these receptors: a female donor with breast cancer. Some clones in this sample may be carry-over from other donors' samples.

This clonotype was seen repeatedly, ten times or more. This chain links TRBV4-1 with TRBJ2-1, with 9 bases identical to TRBD2. The V gene end was trimmed by 3 bases and the J gene end by 1 base; junction bases not matched to a gene: 4. Germline V gene data show CDR1 as MGHRA and CDR2 as YSYEKL. The CDR3 covers 16 residues. For the CDR3, the DNA is TGCGCCAGCAGCCAGGGAGCGGGGGGTTCCTACAATGAGCAGTTCTTC. Translating it yields CASSQGAGGSYNEQFF.

This clonotype was observed a handful of times. This rearrangement joins TRBV20-1 to TRBJ1-5; D possibly corresponds to TRBD1 (5 bases). Deletions cut 3 bases from V and 4 bases from J, with 7 bases between. CDR1 and CDR2 from the germline V gene are DFQATT and SNEGSKA (reference sequence). CDR3 length equals 12 residues. CDR3 amino acids: CSARGPNQPQHF. CDR3 in DNA: TGCAGTGCTAGGGGGCCGAATCAGCCCCAGCATTTT.

This clonotype has a count of ten or more. The CDR3 bases are TGTGCCAGCAGCCCCCGACAGGGGCTGTACGAGCAGTACTTC. Its protein is CASSPRQGLYEQYF. This chain joins TRBV3-1 and TRBJ2-7, with 8 nucleotides matching TRBD1. V shed 4 bases, J shed 4 bases, and the junction held 6 bases outside the gene matches. Germline V gene data show CDR1 as LGHDT and CDR2 as YNNKEL (reference sequence). This CDR3 is built from 14 residues.

This clonotype was picked up many times. The V call is TRBV20-1, the J call TRBJ1-2; the D is unclear. Germline assignment: CDR1 DFQATT and CDR2 SNEGSKA (reference sequence). The CDR3 runs 12 residues. Between the trimmed V and J ends, which lost 0 bases and 7 bases, there was a span of 9 bases. CDR3 amino acids: CSAREDSRGYTF. The CDR3 DNA reads as TGCAGTGCTAGAGAGGACTCTCGTGGCTACACCTTC.

This clonotype was found many times. This sequence joins TRBV29-1 and TRBJ2-7; 9 bases are a match to TRBD1. Germline-derived CDR1 and CDR2 are SQVTM and ANQGSEA. The CDR3 totals 17 residues. V dropped 0 bases and J dropped 4; count of bases not matched to a gene: 13. For the CDR3, the DNA is TGCAGCGTTGAAGATCGGGGTGGGAACAGGGGGCGATACGAGCAGTACTTC. Protein sequence: CSVEDRGGNRGRYEQYF.

This clonotype has at least ten counts. This rearrangement joins TRBV12-3 or TRBV12-4 to TRBJ2-2; no firm D call. The CDR3 is made up of 15 amino acids. The V gene lost 1 base and the J gene lost 5 bases, with 11 bases spanning the gap. The CDR3 region is CASSLGVEGTGELFF. As DNA, the CDR3 is TGTGCCAGCAGTTTAGGGGTGGAAGGGACCGGGGAGCTGTTTTTT.

This clonotype showed up many times. This chain links TRBV14 with TRBJ2-3; 13 nucleotides line up with TRBD2. V shed 3 bases and J 4 bases; nucleotides not matched to a gene: 4. Looked up from germline, CDR1 is SGHDN and CDR2 is FVKESK. The CDR3 is 16 residues long. The CDR3 loop is CASSHTSGRVADTQYF. The CDR3 DNA follows: TGTGCCAGCAGCCATACTAGCGGGAGGGTTGCAGATACGCAGTATTTT.

Here the CDR3 reads CATSDLGLAGSQETQYF. As DNA, the CDR3 is TGTGCCACCAGCGACCTCGGACTAGCCGGGTCCCAAGAGACCCAGTACTTC. The rearrangement joins TRBV24-1 to TRBJ2-5, with 8 bases fitting TRBD2. J lost 1 base, V lost 7 bases, and 13 bases had no gene match. Germline values: CDR1 KGHDR, CDR2 SFDVKD. This CDR3 comprises 17 residues.

This clonotype was seen a handful of times. A much larger clone is a single base away; this may be a read error. The rearrangement uses TRBV11-2 and TRBJ2-7; no clear D gene. V was cut by 5 bases and J by 9 bases, with 14 bases left in between. This CDR3 has 12 amino acids. The germline V gene has CDR1 SGHAT and CDR2 FQNNGV. The CDR3 DNA is TGTGCCAGCAGCAGACTTTTCCACGCGCAGTACTTC. Protein: CASSRLFHAQYF.

This clonotype was seen repeatedly, ten times or more. The chain joins TRBV4-1 to TRBJ2-1, with TRBD2 matching over 10 bases. The germline CDR1 and CDR2 sequences are MGHRA and YSYEKL. V lost 0 bases, J lost 7 bases, and 9 bases stayed unmatched. The CDR3 runs 17 residues. The CDR3 DNA sequence: TGCGCCAGCAGCCAAGAAGAGCGGGGGGGCCTGAAAAATGAGCAGTTCTTC. Translated, it gives CASSQEERGGLKNEQFF.

This clonotype has at least ten counts. A much larger clonotype is one base distant, so this may be a read error. CDR3 nucleotide sequence: TGCAGTGCATCCGAGCCGTCCGCATACACTGAGCAGTTCTTC. Translation: CSASEPSAYTEQFF. The chain joins TRBV20-1 to TRBJ2-1; D gene uncertain. The length of the CDR3 is 14 residues. From germline, CDR1 is DFQATT and CDR2 SNEGSKA (reference sequence).

The chain is built from TRBV30 and TRBJ2-1, with D possibly matching TRBD2 (5 bases). This CDR3 has 11 amino acids. The V and J ends lost 4 bases and 8 bases respectively, with 9 bases between them. Germline V lookup: CDR1 GTSNPN, CDR2 SVGIG (reference sequence). The CDR3 DNA is TGTGCCTGGAACGGGAACCATGAGCAGTTCTTC. As protein: CAWNGNHEQFF. The full variable domain, in which reference TRBV30 and TRBJ2-1 provide the parts outside the CDR3, is SQTIHQWPATLVQPVGSPLSLECTVEGTSNPNLYWYRQAAGRGLQLLFYSVGIGQISSEVPQNLSASRPQDRQFILSSKKLLLSDSGFYLCAWNGNHEQFFGPGTRLTVL.

Concerning this clonotype itself: This may be a read error, as it is one base from a much larger clone. The chain is built from TRBV12-3 or TRBV12-4 and TRBJ2-5; 10 nucleotides line up with TRBD1. With V trimmed by 3 bases and J by 3 bases, 4 bases remained unmatched. The CDR3 totals 15 residues. The CDR3 spells CASSFGGTGEETQYF. The CDR3 nucleotides are TGTGCCAGCAGTTTCGGTGGGACAGGGGAAGAGACCCAGTACTTC.

This clonotype has at least ten counts. The CDR3 bases are TGTGCCAGCAGCTTAGTTCTAGCGGGCCACCAAGAGACCCAGTACTTC. Translation gives CASSLVLAGHQETQYF. The V call is TRBV7-9, the J call TRBJ2-5; 8 bases align to TRBD2. The CDR3 runs to 16 residues. Germline V CDR1 and CDR2: SEHNR, FQNEAQ (reference sequence). V was pared by 1 base and J by 0 bases, with 4 bases of the junction left unmatched.

This clonotype was detected ten times or more. The gene calls are TRBV10-3 and TRBJ2-2; no clear D gene. V lost 2 bases, J lost 2 bases, and 12 bases lay in between. This CDR3 has 16 amino acids. Germline V gene lookup returns CDR1 ENHRY and CDR2 SYGVKD. CDR3: CAISESVRENTGELFF. CDR3 coding DNA: TGTGCCATCAGTGAGAGTGTACGTGAAAACACCGGGGAGCTGTTTTTT.

The rearrangement links TRBV11-2 to TRBJ2-2; 7 bases match TRBD1. The germline CDR1 and CDR2 sequences are SGHAT and FQNNGV. The J segment lost 7 bases and the V segment lost 4 bases, leaving 9 bases of the junction unmatched. This CDR3 spans 15 amino acids. This chain's CDR3 is CASSSSTGPVGELFF. The CDR3 DNA follows: TGTGCCAGCAGCTCCTCGACAGGGCCGGTCGGGGAGCTGTTTTTT.

The CDR3 DNA sequence: TGTGCCAGCAGTTTACGGGGACAGGGGGCGCGAGGAAACACCATATATTTT. This gives the protein CASSLRGQGARGNTIYF. The chain combines TRBV28 with TRBJ1-3, with 12 bases aligning to TRBD1. Germline V gene data show CDR1 as MDHEN and CDR2 as SYDVKM. V gave up 2 bases and J gave up 4 bases; unmatched junction bases: 6. CDR3 size: 17 residues.

This clonotype was observed at least ten times. The chain has TRBV6-5 and TRBJ2-7, with D perhaps matching TRBD2 (7 bases). CDR3 length: 14 residues. V was cut by 8 bases and J by 6 bases, with 20 bases left in between. From germline, CDR1 is MNHEY and CDR2 SVGAGI. The CDR3 DNA follows: TGTGCCAGCGGGGGGGCAGGGCGATTTTCCGAGCAGTACTTC. The encoded protein is CASGGAGRFSEQYF.

This clonotype showed up many times. The J gene is TRBJ1-3, the V gene TRBV5-5; D not resolved. The V and J ends lost 1 base and 1 base respectively, with 9 bases between them. The V gene's germline CDR1 is SGHKS and CDR2 YYEKEE (reference sequence). The CDR3 totals 15 residues. The CDR3 sequence: CASSLPSGSGNTIYF. CDR3 bases: TGTGCCAGCAGCTTGCCGAGCGGTTCTGGAAACACCATATATTTT.

As for this clonotype: A much larger clone differs from this one at a single base, so this may be a read error. The chain joins TRBV20-1 to TRBJ2-1; TRBD2 matches at 9 bases. The CDR3 is 16 amino acids. V lost 4 bases and J lost 4; bases outside the gene matches: 11. Germline V gene lookup returns CDR1 DFQATT and CDR2 SNEGSKA (reference sequence). The CDR3 DNA reads as TGCAGTGCTACCCCAGCGACTAGCGGACCGTACAATGAGCAGTTCTTC. It encodes CSATPATSGPYNEQFF.

This clonotype has a count of ten or more. The genes are TRBV6-2 or TRBV6-3 and TRBJ2-1; D gene uncertain. The CDR3 contains 15 residues. CDR1 is MNHEY, CDR2 SVGEGT, per germline. The ends were cut back, 5 bases at V and 3 bases at J, with 14 bases in the middle. CDR3 sequence (DNA): TGTGCCAGCAGTCCGAGTGCAGGAGTCTACAATGAGCAGTTCTTC. Protein product: CASSPSAGVYNEQFF.

A word on this clonotype: The junction and the germline gene differ at one end; a read error may be behind it. The chain has TRBV9 and TRBJ1-6; D gene uncertain. CDR1 is SGDLS, CDR2 YYNGEE, per germline. The CDR3 length is 15 residues. The CDR3, as DNA: TGTGCCAGCAGCGTAGACGGCTCCCATAATTCACCCCCCCACTTT. Translated: CASSVDGSHNSPPHF.

The rearrangement uses TRBV28 and TRBJ1-2; a weak D match, TRBD1 (5 bases). This CDR3 has 13 residues. V dropped 6 bases and J dropped 4 bases, with 12 bases sitting between them. Germline CDR1 reads MDHEN; CDR2 reads SYDVKM. The CDR3 region is CASSQGRIYGYTF. CDR3 bases: TGTGCCAGCAGCCAGGGACGTATCTATGGCTACACCTTC.

This clonotype has ten or more counts. This sequence joins TRBV6-1 and TRBJ2-1; D remains unclear. The CDR3 is 15 amino acids. Trimming took off 7 bases at V and 7 bases at J, with 20 bases between the two ends. Per the germline V gene, CDR1 is MNHNS and CDR2 is SASEGT. Here the CDR3 DNA reads TGTGCCAGCACTCCATCCCCGGACGGCAGAAATGAGCAGTTCTTC. Translated, it gives CASTPSPDGRNEQFF.

The genes are TRBV5-4 and TRBJ1-1; no clear D. This CDR3 spans 15 amino acids. V was shortened by 0 bases and J by 6 bases, with 15 bases between the two germline ends. Germline V gives CDR1 SGHNT, CDR2 YYREEE (reference sequence). The CDR3 is CASSLDEGKSAEAFF. The CDR3 DNA follows: TGTGCCAGCAGCTTGGATGAGGGTAAAAGCGCTGAAGCTTTCTTT.

The chain employs TRBV9 and TRBJ1-1; TRBD1 is a possible D gene (6 bases). The V end was cut by 7 bases, the J end by 2 bases, with 15 bases between. The length of the CDR3 is 14 residues. CDR1 is SGDLS and CDR2 is YYNGEE in the germline V gene. CDR3: CASGAGTLNTEAFF. The CDR3 DNA sequence: TGTGCCAGCGGGGCGGGGACACTAAACACTGAAGCTTTCTTT.